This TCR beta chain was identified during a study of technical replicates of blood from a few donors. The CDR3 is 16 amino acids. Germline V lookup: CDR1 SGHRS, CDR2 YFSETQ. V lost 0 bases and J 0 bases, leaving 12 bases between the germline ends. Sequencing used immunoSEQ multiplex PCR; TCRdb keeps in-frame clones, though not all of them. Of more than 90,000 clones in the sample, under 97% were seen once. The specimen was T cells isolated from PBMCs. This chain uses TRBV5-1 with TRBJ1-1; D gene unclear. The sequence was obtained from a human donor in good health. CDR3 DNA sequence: TGCGCCAGCAGCTTGGTAACCAAACTCATGAACACTGAAGCTTTCTTT. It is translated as CASSLVTKLMNTEAFF.